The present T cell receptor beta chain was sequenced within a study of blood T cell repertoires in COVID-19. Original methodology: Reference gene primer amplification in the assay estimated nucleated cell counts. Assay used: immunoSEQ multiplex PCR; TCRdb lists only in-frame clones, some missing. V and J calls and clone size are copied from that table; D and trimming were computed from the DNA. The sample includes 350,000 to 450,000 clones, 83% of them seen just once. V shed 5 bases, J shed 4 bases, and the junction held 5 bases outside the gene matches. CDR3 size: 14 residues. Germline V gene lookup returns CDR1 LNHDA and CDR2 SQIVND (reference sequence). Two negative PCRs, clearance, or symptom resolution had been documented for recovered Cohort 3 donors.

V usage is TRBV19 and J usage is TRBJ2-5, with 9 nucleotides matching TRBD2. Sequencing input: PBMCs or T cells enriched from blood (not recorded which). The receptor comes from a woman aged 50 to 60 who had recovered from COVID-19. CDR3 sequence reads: CASSALAGRETQYF. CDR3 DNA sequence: TGTGCCAGTAGTGCCCTAGCGGGGAGAGAGACCCAGTACTTC.